The 14 T cell receptor beta chains reported below all come from one sample, sequenced in a study of T cell clonality in common variable immunodeficiency. These receptors' antigens are unknown. Profiled with immunoSEQ multiplex PCR; TCRdb holds only in-frame clones, not every one. The data show tens of thousands of clones, with none appearing a single time. Notes on the study in general: Reportedly, TCR beta sequences from common variable immunodeficiency showed fewer deletions and N-nucleotide insertions.

Material: peripheral blood mononuclear cells. These TCRs come from a human donor with common variable immunodeficiency.

This clone was counted between two and nine times. The CDR3 end lies 3 residues beyond the end of the read and is filled in from the germline J gene. The chain carries TRBV7-2 and TRBJ1-2; TRBD1 is a possible D gene (6 bases). CDR3 length: 15 residues. Trimming removed 5 bases at V and 1 base at J, with 14 bases between. Germline CDR1 reads SGHTA; CDR2 reads FQGNSA. CDR3 DNA, as far as it was read: TGTGCCAGCAGCCCGGGGGGGGCCTTTAACTATGGC. The encoded protein is CASSPGGAFNYG. The CDR3 in full is CASSPGGAFNYGYTF.

This clone was counted many times. The covered CDR3 bases are TGTGCCAGCAGTGAAGCGCTTGAGGGGGCGCTTAACTATGGC. Translated, it gives CASSEALEGALNYG. The entire CDR3 reads CASSEALEGALNYGYTF. The chain is built from TRBV2 and TRBJ1-2, with 7 bases identical to TRBD1. From the germline J gene comes the end of the CDR3, since the read stops 3 residues before it. Germline V lookup: CDR1 SNHLY, CDR2 FYNNEI. The CDR3 spans 17 residues. The V gene end was trimmed by 0 bases and the J gene end by 1 base; junction bases not matched to a gene: 8. Using reference TRBV2 and TRBJ1-2 for the parts outside the CDR3, the full variable domain is EPEVTQTPSHQVTQMGQEVILRCVPISNHLYFYWYRQILGQKVEFLVSFYNNEISEKSEIFDDQFSVERPDGSNFTLKIRSTKLEDSAMYFCASSEALEGALNYGYTFGSGTRLTVV.

This clone was recorded a few times. The read ends 3 residues before the CDR3 terminus; that terminus is restored from the germline J gene. The J gene is TRBJ2-3, the V gene TRBV20-1, with TRBD2 matching 12 bases. The CDR3 has 19 residues. J gave up 3 bases and V 3 bases, and 16 bases lay outside the gene matches. Per germline, CDR1 DFQATT and CDR2 SNEGSKA (reference sequence). The CDR3 here is CSARPGEASGGARTDTQYF. The CDR3 bases that were read are TGCAGTGCTAGGCCCGGGGAAGCTAGCGGGGGGGCCAGGACAGATACG.

This clone is judged medium-sized. The CDR3 extends 3 residues past the end of the read, so its final part is completed from the germline J gene. The J gene is TRBJ2-2, the V gene TRBV29-1, with TRBD1 matching 11 bases. The J segment lost 4 bases and the V segment lost 4 bases, leaving 5 bases of the junction unmatched. This CDR3 spans 15 amino acids. From germline, CDR1 is SQVTM and CDR2 ANQGSEA. CDR3 sequence reads: CSVGSDRGLTGELFF. The CDR3 bases that were read are TGCAGCGTTGGCTCGGACAGGGGGCTCACCGGGGAG.

This clone was picked up many times. The DNA ends 3 residues before the CDR3 does, and the rest of the CDR3 is filled in from the germline J gene. The rearrangement links TRBV19 to TRBJ1-6; TRBD1 matches at 11 bases. Germline V gene lookup returns CDR1 LNHDA and CDR2 SQIVND (reference sequence). This CDR3 spans 15 amino acids. Trimming took 2 bases from V and 10 from J; bases not matched to a gene: 4. CDR3 in amino acids: CASSISGTGGSPLHF. The sequenced CDR3 bases are TGTGCCAGTAGTATAAGTGGGACAGGGGGATCACCC.

About this clone: Read coverage stops 3 residues before the CDR3 terminus; the germline J gene supplies the remainder. The V and J genes are TRBV7-9 and TRBJ1-2, with D possibly being TRBD1 (5 bases). CDR1 and CDR2 from the germline V gene are SEHNR and FQNEAQ (reference sequence). The CDR3 has 13 amino acids. V lost 5 bases and J 0 bases, leaving 7 bases between the germline ends. CDR3 DNA, as far as it was read: TGTGCCAGCAGCGGCAGGGCTAACTATGGC. Encoded protein: CASSGRANYG. The entire CDR3 protein reads CASSGRANYGYTF. Full variable domain (missing parts from reference TRBV7-9 and TRBJ1-2): DTGVSQNPRHKITKRGQNVTFRCDPISEHNRLYWYRQTLGQGPEFLTYFQNEAQLEKSRLLSDRFSAERPKGSFSTLEIQRTEQGDSAMYLCASSGRANYGYTFGSGTRLTVV.

As regards this clone: Coverage ceases 3 residues before the CDR3 finishes, and the germline J gene fills in the end. The chain carries TRBV30 and TRBJ2-7; D perhaps matches TRBD2 (6 bases). With 2 bases removed from V and 3 bases from J, the gap between germline ends came to 14 bases. Germline V lookup: CDR1 GTSNPN, CDR2 SVGIG (reference sequence). CDR3 length: 14 residues. The CDR3 DNA, read in part, is TGTGCCTGGAGTCGGGGTAGCGGAGTCTACGAG. Amino acids: CAWSRGSGVYE. The CDR3 in full is CAWSRGSGVYEQYF. The variable domain in full, completed from reference TRBV30 and TRBJ2-7, reads SQTIHQWPATLVQPVGSPLSLECTVEGTSNPNLYWYRQAAGRGLQLLFYSVGIGQISSEVPQNLSASRPQDRQFILSSKKLLLSDSGFYLCAWSRGSGVYEQYFGPGTRLTVT.

A word on this clone: The read comes to an end 3 residues before the CDR3 does, leaving the germline J gene to fill in the end. This chain links TRBV5-1 with TRBJ2-3, with D perhaps TRBD1 (7 bases). CDR3 size: 16 residues. CDR1 is SGHRS, CDR2 YFSETQ, per germline. The ends were cut back, 4 bases at V and 0 bases at J, with 15 bases in the middle. The CDR3 here is CASSAQGGPSTDTQYF. The covered CDR3 bases are TGCGCCAGCAGCGCCCAGGGGGGCCCTAGCACAGATACG.

This clone was found many times. The observed sequence ends 3 residues before the CDR3 terminus, with the missing tail filled in from the germline J gene. The rearrangement links TRBV5-5 to TRBJ1-1; possible D gene TRBD1, 6 bases. CDR1 is SGHKS and CDR2 is YYEKEE in the germline V gene (reference sequence). The length of the CDR3 is 11 residues. CDR3 in amino acids: CASSLEGGAFF. The sequenced CDR3 bases are TGTGCCAGCAGCTTGGAGGGGGGG.

Remarks on this clone: The read terminates 3 residues ahead of where the CDR3 ends, so the germline J gene completes it. V and J are TRBV19 and TRBJ2-1, with D tentatively TRBD1 (6 bases). The V gene's germline CDR1 is LNHDA and CDR2 SQIVND (reference sequence). Trimming took off 3 bases at V and 5 bases at J, with 11 bases between the two ends. The CDR3 runs 14 residues. The CDR3 protein is CASSMRGTDNEQFF. The CDR3 DNA, read in part, is TGTGCCAGTAGTATGAGGGGGACGGACAATGAG.

This clone was detected only a few times. The read halts 3 residues ahead of the CDR3 end, with the missing end drawn from the germline J gene. In the same sample, other DNA sequences code for this CDR3. The chain joins TRBV18 to TRBJ1-5, with D perhaps matching TRBD1 (5 bases). Germline V CDR1 and CDR2: KGHSH, LQKENI. V lost 4 bases and J 7 bases, leaving 14 bases between the germline ends. This CDR3 region has 14 residues. The CDR3 sequence: CASSLGPRGQPQHF. The sequenced CDR3 bases are TGTGCCAGCTCACTAGGGCCGCGGGGGCAGCCC.

In this sample, this clone turned up a few times. The read terminates 3 residues ahead of where the CDR3 ends, so the germline J gene completes it. The chain joins TRBV2 to TRBJ1-1; TRBD1 might be the D (5 bases). Trimming left V 11 bases short and J 4 bases short, with 14 bases between. The CDR3 extends over 12 amino acids. Looked up from germline, CDR1 is SNHLY and CDR2 is FYNNEI. CDR3 protein: CASGPESTEAFF. The DNA read from the CDR3 is TGTGCCTCAGGGCCCGAGAGCACTGAA.

Points on this clone: Read sequence stops 3 residues before the CDR3 end, and the germline J gene provides the missing end. This chain uses TRBV6-1 with TRBJ2-1, with TRBD2 matching 7 bases. V was pared by 2 bases and J by 3 bases, with 7 bases of the junction left unmatched. This CDR3 region has 16 residues. Germline-derived CDR1 and CDR2 are MNHNS and SASEGT. Partial CDR3 DNA: TGTGCCAGCAGTGAATGGAGTAGCGGGCTCTACAATGAG. This translates into CASSEWSSGLYNE. The full-length CDR3 reads as CASSEWSSGLYNEQFF.

In its sample, this clone was seen many times. The CDR3 end is not reached by the read, which stops 3 residues before it; the germline J gene fills it in. The V gene is TRBV6-4, the J gene TRBJ2-1, with 8 bases that match TRBD2. The CDR3 is made up of 17 amino acids. CDR1 and CDR2 from the germline V gene are MRHNA and SNTAGT. Unmatched junction bases numbered 14, after V lost 2 bases and J lost 8 bases. This chain's CDR3 is CASSDRQRAGAGHEQFF. The CDR3 bases that were read are TGTGCCAGCAGTGACAGGCAAAGAGCGGGGGCCGGGCATGAG.